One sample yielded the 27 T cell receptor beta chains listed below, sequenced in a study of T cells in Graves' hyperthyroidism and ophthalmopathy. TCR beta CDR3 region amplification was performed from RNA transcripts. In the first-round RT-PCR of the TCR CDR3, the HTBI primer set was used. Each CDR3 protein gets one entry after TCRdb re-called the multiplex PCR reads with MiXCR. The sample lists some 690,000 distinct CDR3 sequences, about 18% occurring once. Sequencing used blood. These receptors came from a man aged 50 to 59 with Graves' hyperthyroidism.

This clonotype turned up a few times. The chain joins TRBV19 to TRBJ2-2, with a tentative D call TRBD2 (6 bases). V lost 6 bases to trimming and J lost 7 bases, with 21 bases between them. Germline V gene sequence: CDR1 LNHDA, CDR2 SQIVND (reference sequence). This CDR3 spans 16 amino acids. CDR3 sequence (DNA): TGTGCCAGTAGCCCTGGGTTAGGGCGGGACGGCGGGGAGCTGTTTTTT. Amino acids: CASSPGLGRDGGELFF.

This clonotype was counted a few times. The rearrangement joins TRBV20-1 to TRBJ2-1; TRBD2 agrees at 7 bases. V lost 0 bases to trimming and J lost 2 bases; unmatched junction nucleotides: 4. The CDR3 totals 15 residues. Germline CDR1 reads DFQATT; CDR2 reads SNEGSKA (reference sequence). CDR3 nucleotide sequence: TGCAGTGCTAGAGATCAGGCGGGAGCCTACAATGAGCAGTTCTTC. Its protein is CSARDQAGAYNEQFF.

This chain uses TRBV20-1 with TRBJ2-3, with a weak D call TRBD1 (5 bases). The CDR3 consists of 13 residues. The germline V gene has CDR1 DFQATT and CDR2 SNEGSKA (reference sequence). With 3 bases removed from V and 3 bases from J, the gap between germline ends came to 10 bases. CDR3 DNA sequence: TGCAGTGCTAGTACGCAGGGAACAGATACGCAGTATTTT. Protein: CSASTQGTDTQYF.

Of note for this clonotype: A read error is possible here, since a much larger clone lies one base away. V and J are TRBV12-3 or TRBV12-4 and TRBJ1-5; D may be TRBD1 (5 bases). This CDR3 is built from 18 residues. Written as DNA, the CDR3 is TGTGCCAGCAGTTTAGCTCAGAGTGGCAGGGCGAGCAATCATCCCCAGCATTTT. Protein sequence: CASSLAQSGRASNHPQHF.

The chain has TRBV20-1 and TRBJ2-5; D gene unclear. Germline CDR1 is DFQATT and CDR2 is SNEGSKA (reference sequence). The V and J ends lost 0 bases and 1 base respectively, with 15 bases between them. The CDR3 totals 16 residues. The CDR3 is CSAREPEGVFQETQYF. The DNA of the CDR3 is TGCAGTGCTAGAGAACCGGAAGGAGTTTTCCAAGAGACCCAGTACTTC.

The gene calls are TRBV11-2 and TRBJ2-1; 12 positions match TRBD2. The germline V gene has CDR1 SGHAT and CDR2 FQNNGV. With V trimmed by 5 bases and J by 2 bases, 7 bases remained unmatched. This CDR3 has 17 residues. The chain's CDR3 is CASSNSGTSGPYNEQFF. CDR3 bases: TGTGCCAGCAGCAATTCCGGGACTAGCGGGCCCTACAATGAGCAGTTCTTC.

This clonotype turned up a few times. In nucleotides, the CDR3 is TGTGCCAGCAGAACTAGCGGACGTTACAATGAGCAGTTCTTC. Protein sequence: CASRTSGRYNEQFF. The chain employs TRBV6-2 or TRBV6-3 and TRBJ2-1; 8 bases fit TRBD2. Germline CDR1 reads MNHEY; CDR2 reads SVGEGT. The V gene end was trimmed by 6 bases and the J gene end by 4 bases; junction bases not matched to a gene: 5. The CDR3 covers 14 residues.

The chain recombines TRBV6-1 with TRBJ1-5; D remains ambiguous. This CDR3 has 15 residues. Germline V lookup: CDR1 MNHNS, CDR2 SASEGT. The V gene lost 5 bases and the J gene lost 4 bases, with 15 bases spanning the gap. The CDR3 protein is CASSPSGWINQPQHF. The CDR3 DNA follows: TGTGCCAGCAGTCCCTCGGGGTGGATTAATCAGCCCCAGCATTTT.

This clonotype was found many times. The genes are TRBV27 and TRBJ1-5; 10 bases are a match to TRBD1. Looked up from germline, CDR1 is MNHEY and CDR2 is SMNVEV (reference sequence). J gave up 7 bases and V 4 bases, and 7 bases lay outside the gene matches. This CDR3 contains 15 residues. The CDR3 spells CASSSQDRGKQPQHF. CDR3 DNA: TGTGCCAGCAGTTCCCAGGACAGGGGGAAACAGCCCCAGCATTTT.

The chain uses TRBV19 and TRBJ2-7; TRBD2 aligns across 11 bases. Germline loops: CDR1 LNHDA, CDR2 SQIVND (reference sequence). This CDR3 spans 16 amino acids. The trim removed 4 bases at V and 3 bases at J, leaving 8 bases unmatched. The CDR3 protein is CASSRLAGGPLYEQYF. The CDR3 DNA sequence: TGTGCCAGTAGTAGGCTAGCGGGAGGCCCTCTCTACGAGCAGTACTTC.

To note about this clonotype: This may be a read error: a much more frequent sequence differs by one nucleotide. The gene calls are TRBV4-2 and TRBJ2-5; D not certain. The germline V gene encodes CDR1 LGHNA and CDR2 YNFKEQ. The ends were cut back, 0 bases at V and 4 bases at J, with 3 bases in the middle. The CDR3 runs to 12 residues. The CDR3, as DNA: TGTGCCAGCAGCCAAGAGCGAGAGACCCAGTACTTC. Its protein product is CASSQERETQYF.

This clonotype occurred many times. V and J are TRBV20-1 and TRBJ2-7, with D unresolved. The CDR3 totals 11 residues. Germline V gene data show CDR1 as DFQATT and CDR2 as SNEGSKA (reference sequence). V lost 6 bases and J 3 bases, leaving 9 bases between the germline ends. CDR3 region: CSAPVNYEQYF. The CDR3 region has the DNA TGCAGTGCCCCGGTAAACTACGAGCAGTACTTC.

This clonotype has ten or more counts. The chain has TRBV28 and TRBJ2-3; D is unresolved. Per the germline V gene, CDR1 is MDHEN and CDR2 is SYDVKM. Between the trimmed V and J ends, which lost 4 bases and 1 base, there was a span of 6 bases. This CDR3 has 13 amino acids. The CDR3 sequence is CASSSGGTDTQYF. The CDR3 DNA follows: TGTGCCAGCAGTTCTGGGGGCACAGATACGCAGTATTTT.

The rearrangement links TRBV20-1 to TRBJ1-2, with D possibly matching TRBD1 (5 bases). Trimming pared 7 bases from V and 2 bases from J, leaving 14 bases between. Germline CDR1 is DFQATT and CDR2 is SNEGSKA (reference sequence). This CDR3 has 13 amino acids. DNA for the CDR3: TGCAGTGTTATAGACAGCACCAACTATGGCTACACCTTC. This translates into CSVIDSTNYGYTF.

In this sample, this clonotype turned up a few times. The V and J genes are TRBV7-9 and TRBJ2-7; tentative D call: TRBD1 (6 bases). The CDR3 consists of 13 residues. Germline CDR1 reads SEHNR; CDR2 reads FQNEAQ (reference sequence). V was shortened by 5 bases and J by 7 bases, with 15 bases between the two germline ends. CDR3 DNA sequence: TGTGCCAGCAGCCGGGACACTAAGCTAGAGCAGTACTTC. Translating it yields CASSRDTKLEQYF.

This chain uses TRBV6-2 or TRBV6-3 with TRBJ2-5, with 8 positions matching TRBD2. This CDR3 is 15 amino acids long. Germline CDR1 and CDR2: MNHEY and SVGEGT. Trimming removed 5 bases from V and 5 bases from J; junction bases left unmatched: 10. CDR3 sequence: CASSRRGGHGETQYF. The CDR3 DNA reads TGTGCCAGCAGTAGACGCGGGGGGCACGGGGAGACCCAGTACTTC.

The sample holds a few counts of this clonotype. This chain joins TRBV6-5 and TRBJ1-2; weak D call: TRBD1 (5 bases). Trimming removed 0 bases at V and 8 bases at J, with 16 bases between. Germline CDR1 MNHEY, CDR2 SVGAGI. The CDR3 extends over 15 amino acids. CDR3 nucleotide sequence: TGTGCCAGCAGTTACTCCGGGACTTCTGATGGGGGCTACACCTTC. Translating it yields CASSYSGTSDGGYTF.

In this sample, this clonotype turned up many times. CDR3 nucleotides: TGTGCCAGCCTTATGGGACGGATTTTGAACACTGAAGCTTTCTTT. It encodes CASLMGRILNTEAFF. V is TRBV28 and J is TRBJ1-1; tentatively, D is TRBD1 (5 bases). Germline CDR1 and CDR2: MDHEN and SYDVKM. The CDR3 extends over 15 amino acids. The ends were cut back, 8 bases at V and 0 bases at J, with 16 bases in the middle.

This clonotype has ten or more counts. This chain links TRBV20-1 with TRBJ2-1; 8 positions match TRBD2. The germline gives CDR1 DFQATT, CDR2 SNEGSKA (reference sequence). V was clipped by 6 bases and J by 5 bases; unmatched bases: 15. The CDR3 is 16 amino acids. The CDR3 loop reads CSANSAGDWTDNEQFF. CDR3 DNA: TGCAGTGCAAATTCAGCGGGAGACTGGACTGACAATGAGCAGTTCTTC.

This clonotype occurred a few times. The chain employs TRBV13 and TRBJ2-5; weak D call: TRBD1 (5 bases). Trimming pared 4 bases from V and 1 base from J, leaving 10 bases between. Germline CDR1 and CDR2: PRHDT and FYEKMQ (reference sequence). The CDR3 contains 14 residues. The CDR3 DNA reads TGTGCCAGCAGCTCTAGGGGTTTCCAAGAGACCCAGTACTTC. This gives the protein CASSSRGFQETQYF.

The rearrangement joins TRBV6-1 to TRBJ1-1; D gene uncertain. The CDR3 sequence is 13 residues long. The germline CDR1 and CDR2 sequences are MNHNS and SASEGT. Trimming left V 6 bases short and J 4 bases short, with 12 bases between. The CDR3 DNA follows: TGTGCCAGCAGCTTGGGCCAGTCCACTGAAGCTTTCTTT. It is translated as CASSLGQSTEAFF.

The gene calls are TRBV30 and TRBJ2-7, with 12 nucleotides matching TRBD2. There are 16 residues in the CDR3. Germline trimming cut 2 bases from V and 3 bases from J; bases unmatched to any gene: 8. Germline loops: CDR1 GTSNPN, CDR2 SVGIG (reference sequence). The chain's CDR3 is CAWSPPLTSGSYEQYF. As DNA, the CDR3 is TGTGCCTGGAGTCCCCCGCTGACTAGCGGGAGCTACGAGCAGTACTTC.

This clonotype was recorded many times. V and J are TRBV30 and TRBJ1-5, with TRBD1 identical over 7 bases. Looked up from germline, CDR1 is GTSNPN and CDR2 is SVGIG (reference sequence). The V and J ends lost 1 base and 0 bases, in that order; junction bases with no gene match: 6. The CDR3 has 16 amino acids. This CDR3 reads CAWSGKQGFSNQPQHF. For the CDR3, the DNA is TGTGCCTGGAGTGGTAAACAGGGGTTTAGCAATCAGCCCCAGCATTTT.

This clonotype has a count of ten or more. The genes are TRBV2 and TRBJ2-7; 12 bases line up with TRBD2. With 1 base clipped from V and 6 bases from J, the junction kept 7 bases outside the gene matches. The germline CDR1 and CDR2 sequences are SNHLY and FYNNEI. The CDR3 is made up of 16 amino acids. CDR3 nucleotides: TGTGCCAGCAGTGAAGGACTAGCGGGAGTCATCGTCGAGCAGTACTTC. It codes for CASSEGLAGVIVEQYF. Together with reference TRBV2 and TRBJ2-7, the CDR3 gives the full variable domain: EPEVTQTPSHQVTQMGQEVILRCVPISNHLYFYWYRQILGQKVEFLVSFYNNEISEKSEIFDDQFSVERPDGSNFTLKIRSTKLEDSAMYFCASSEGLAGVIVEQYFGPGTRLTVT.

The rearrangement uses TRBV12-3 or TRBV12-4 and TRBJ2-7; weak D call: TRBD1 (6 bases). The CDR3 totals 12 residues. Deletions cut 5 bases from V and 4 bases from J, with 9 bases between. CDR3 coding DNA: TGTGCCAGCAGTACAGGGTGGTACGAGCAGTACTTC. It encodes CASSTGWYEQYF.

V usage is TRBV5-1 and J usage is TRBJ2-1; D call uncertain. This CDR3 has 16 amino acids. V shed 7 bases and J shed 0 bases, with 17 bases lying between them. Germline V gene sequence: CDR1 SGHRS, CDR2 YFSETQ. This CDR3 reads CASVPERAGSYNEQFF. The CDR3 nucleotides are TGCGCCAGCGTCCCAGAGCGCGCCGGCTCCTACAATGAGCAGTTCTTC.

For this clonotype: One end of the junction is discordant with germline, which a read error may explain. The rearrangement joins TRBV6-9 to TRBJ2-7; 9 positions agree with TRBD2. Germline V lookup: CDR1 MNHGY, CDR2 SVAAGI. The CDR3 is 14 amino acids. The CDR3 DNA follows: TGCGTCAGCAGTGATAGCGGGAGCGGAGACGAGCAGTACTTC. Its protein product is CVSSDSGSGDEQYF.